The 22 T cell receptor beta chains below all came from one sample that was sequenced in a study of T cell responses to AZD1222 COVID-19 vaccine. Clones were sequenced by immunoSEQ multiplex PCR, and TCRdb holds only the in-frame ones, with some missing. The top ten hold about a quarter of the sample, which has around 78,000 clones, roughly 90% seen once. The starting material was peripheral blood, obtained on day 0 of AZD1222 vaccination. These receptors came from an adult in good health.

J is TRBJ1-1 and V is TRBV2; D might be TRBD1 (6 bases). The V gene's germline CDR1 is SNHLY and CDR2 FYNNEI. The CDR3 totals 13 residues. The ends were cut back, 6 bases at V and 5 bases at J, with 13 bases in the middle. The CDR3 loop is CASSDRFGTEAFF. The DNA for the CDR3 is TGTGCCAGCAGCGACAGGTTTGGAACTGAAGCTTTCTTT. The whole variable domain, filled in from reference TRBV2 and TRBJ1-1, reads EPEVTQTPSHQVTQMGQEVILRCVPISNHLYFYWYRQILGQKVEFLVSFYNNEISEKSEIFDDQFSVERPDGSNFTLKIRSTKLEDSAMYFCASSDRFGTEAFFGQGTRLTVV.

The CDR3 is CASREGSPLHF. In DNA form, the CDR3 reads TGTGCCAGCAGAGAGGGGTCACCCCTCCACTTT. This chain joins TRBV6-5 and TRBJ1-6; TRBD1 is a possible D gene (5 bases). The V gene lost 6 bases and the J gene lost 10 bases, with 7 bases spanning the gap. The CDR3 extends over 11 amino acids. The germline V gene has CDR1 MNHEY and CDR2 SVGAGI.

V gene TRBV28 combines with J gene TRBJ1-5, with D perhaps matching TRBD1 (5 bases). Germline V CDR1 and CDR2: MDHEN, SYDVKM. The CDR3 sequence is 16 residues long. Deletions cut 4 bases from V and 6 bases from J, with 19 bases between. The CDR3 sequence: CASSYGTVGAGQPQHF. CDR3 nucleotide sequence: TGTGCCAGCAGTTATGGGACGGTCGGGGCGGGTCAGCCCCAGCATTTT.

The chain links TRBV25-1 to TRBJ2-2, with 11 bases that match TRBD2. This CDR3 contains 14 residues. In germline, CDR1 is MGHDK, CDR2 SYGVNS. V lost 6 bases, J lost 6 bases, and 3 bases stayed unmatched. The CDR3 DNA sequence: TGTGCCAGCAGAAATAGCGGGAGGGCCGGGGAGCTGTTTTTT. This translates into CASRNSGRAGELFF.

The rearrangement uses TRBV6-5 and TRBJ1-4; TRBD1 is a possible D gene (6 bases). From germline, CDR1 is MNHEY and CDR2 SVGAGI. The V end was cut by 0 bases, the J end by 1 base, with 9 bases between. The length of the CDR3 is 16 residues. As DNA, the CDR3 is TGTGCCAGCAGTTACTCGTTAGGGGGAACTAATGAAAAACTGTTTTTT. It is translated as CASSYSLGGTNEKLFF.

The chain joins TRBV25-1 to TRBJ1-1, with a tentative D call TRBD1 (5 bases). V lost 4 bases, J lost 8 bases, and 11 bases lay in between. The CDR3 has 12 amino acids. The V gene's germline CDR1 is MGHDK and CDR2 SYGVNS. The CDR3 is CASSGQQVEAFF. CDR3 coding DNA: TGTGCCAGCAGTGGACAGCAGGTCGAAGCTTTCTTT.

The chain recombines TRBV10-3 with TRBJ2-7, with 7 bases identical to TRBD1. The ends lost 7 bases at V and 6 bases at J; junction bases unmatched: 9. The length of the CDR3 is 13 residues. Germline loops: CDR1 ENHRY, CDR2 SYGVKD. CDR3 in amino acids: CAITPDRLVEQYF. The CDR3 DNA follows: TGTGCCATCACCCCGGACAGGCTAGTCGAGCAGTACTTC.

V is TRBV24-1 and J is TRBJ1-6; D not resolved. This CDR3 comprises 13 residues. Germline V gene lookup returns CDR1 KGHDR and CDR2 SFDVKD. The ends were cut back, 5 bases at V and 10 bases at J, with 11 bases in the middle. The CDR3 bases are TGTGCCACCAGTGCCAGCGCCCTATCACCCCTCCACTTT. It codes for CATSASALSPLHF.

The chain uses TRBV28 and TRBJ2-7, with 8 bases matching TRBD1. Trimming at V came to 2 bases and at J to 2 bases, leaving 5 bases not matched to a gene. The CDR3 totals 15 residues. The germline CDR1 and CDR2 sequences are MDHEN and SYDVKM. As DNA, the CDR3 is TGTGCCAGCAGTTTACATGGACAGGGCACCTACGAGCAGTACTTC. Its translation: CASSLHGQGTYEQYF.

V is TRBV19 and J is TRBJ1-2; the D gene is possibly TRBD1 (5 bases). This CDR3 comprises 13 residues. Germline CDR1 and CDR2: LNHDA and SQIVND (reference sequence). V lost 3 bases and J lost 4, with 9 bases in between. The DNA for the CDR3 is TGTGCCAGTAGTATTGCGGGGACCTATGGCTACACCTTC. Amino acids: CASSIAGTYGYTF.

The rearrangement links TRBV12-5 to TRBJ2-1; no firm D call. The V end lost 4 bases, the J end lost 9 bases, and 7 bases lay between the germline ends. The CDR3 length is 11 residues. The germline CDR1 and CDR2 sequences are LGHNT and FRNRAP. The CDR3 protein is CASGWEGEQFF. The CDR3 DNA reads TGTGCTAGTGGTTGGGAAGGTGAGCAGTTCTTC.

This chain's CDR3 is CAISDPNVYEQYF. Written as DNA, the CDR3 is TGTGCCATCAGTGACCCGAACGTATACGAGCAGTACTTC. This chain joins TRBV10-3 and TRBJ2-7; D ambiguous. The CDR3 consists of 13 residues. The germline V gene has CDR1 ENHRY and CDR2 SYGVKD. V was pared by 3 bases and J by 4 bases, with 10 bases between.

The CDR3: CASSPTQGDQPQHF. In DNA form, the CDR3 reads TGTGCCAGCTCACCCACTCAGGGGGACCAGCCCCAGCATTTT. The chain combines TRBV18 with TRBJ1-5, with 7 bases aligning to TRBD1. After removal of 3 bases from V and 7 bases from J, the junction contained 6 bases not matched to a gene. Germline-derived CDR1 and CDR2 are KGHSH and LQKENI. This CDR3 is built from 14 residues. The whole variable domain, filled in from reference TRBV18 and TRBJ1-5, reads NAGVMQNPRHLVRRRGQEARLRCSPMKGHSHVYWYRQLPEEGLKFMVYLQKENIIDESGMPKERFSAEFPKEGPSILRIQQVVRGDSAAYFCASSPTQGDQPQHFGDGTRLSIL.

The genes are TRBV11-3 and TRBJ2-5; TRBD1 agrees at 9 bases. Germline V CDR1 and CDR2: SGHNT, YENEEA. The V segment lost 3 bases and the J segment 5 bases; nucleotides outside the gene matches: 7. The CDR3 consists of 15 residues. Here the CDR3 DNA reads TGTGCCAGCAGCTTCAGAGACAGGGGGGGGGAGACCCAGTACTTC. Translated, it gives CASSFRDRGGETQYF.

This clone was counted a single time. The CDR3 bases are TGTGCCACCAGCAGAGCAGGGACTAGCGCCTCTACGCAGTATTTT. Protein: CATSRAGTSASTQYF. The chain is built from TRBV15 and TRBJ2-3; TRBD2 agrees at 10 bases. Trimming removed 1 base from V and 8 bases from J; junction bases left unmatched: 6. The CDR3 spans 15 residues. The germline V gene encodes CDR1 LNHNV and CDR2 YYDKDF (reference sequence).

The CDR3 nucleotides are TGTGCCAGCAGCCTCGATAGTGGTCAGCCCCAGCATTTT. Translation: CASSLDSGQPQHF. The chain joins TRBV7-2 to TRBJ1-5; D ambiguous. Trimming left V 5 bases short and J 6 bases short, with 11 bases between. This CDR3 has 13 residues. CDR1 and CDR2 (germline): SGHTA, FQGNSA.

Notes on this clone: At one end, the junction sequence differs from germline, possibly due to a read error. The chain couples TRBV29-1 to TRBJ1-1, with a weak D call TRBD1 (6 bases). The CDR3 runs to 13 residues. Germline CDR1 reads SQVTM; CDR2 reads ANQGSEA. CDR3 residues: CSVEGQQNTEAFF. In DNA, the CDR3 is TGCAGCGTCGAAGGACAGCAGAACACTGAAGCTTTCTTT.

CDR3 amino acids: CASSAARGGDNEQFF. In DNA, the CDR3 is TGTGCCAGCAGCGCCGCCCGGGGTGGGGACAATGAGCAGTTCTTC. This chain joins TRBV9 and TRBJ2-1; the D gene is possibly TRBD2 (5 bases). Trimming pared 3 bases from V and 5 bases from J, leaving 15 bases between. The CDR3 contains 15 residues. The germline gives CDR1 SGDLS, CDR2 YYNGEE.

The chain's CDR3 is CASSLEASGNLRHGELFF. The CDR3 DNA reads TGCGCCAGCAGCCTGGAGGCTAGCGGGAACCTTAGGCACGGGGAGCTGTTTTTT. This chain connects TRBV4-1 to TRBJ2-2; 9 nucleotides match TRBD2. There are 18 residues in the CDR3. The J segment lost 7 bases and the V segment lost 4 bases, leaving 16 bases of the junction unmatched. Germline loops: CDR1 MGHRA, CDR2 YSYEKL.

The chain recombines TRBV5-1 with TRBJ2-5, with TRBD2 matching 13 bases. The germline gives CDR1 SGHRS, CDR2 YFSETQ. This CDR3 contains 15 residues. V shed 7 bases and J 2 bases; nucleotides not matched to a gene: 5. The CDR3 is CASATSGRQQETQYF. In DNA, the CDR3 is TGCGCCAGCGCGACTAGCGGGAGGCAACAAGAGACCCAGTACTTC. The full variable domain, with the rest looked up from reference TRBV5-1 and TRBJ2-5, is KAGVTQTPRYLIKTRGQQVTLSCSPISGHRSVSWYQQTPGQGLQFLFEYFSETQRNKGNFPGRFSGRQFSNSRSEMNVSTLELGDSALYLCASATSGRQQETQYFGPGTRLLVL.

DNA of the CDR3: TGTGCCAGCAGCCCACAGGCGAACTATGGCTACACCTTC. Translated, it gives CASSPQANYGYTF. This chain links TRBV11-2 with TRBJ1-2; possible D gene TRBD1, 5 bases. Germline CDR1 reads SGHAT; CDR2 reads FQNNGV. Trimming took 5 bases from V and 2 from J, leaving 9 bases between them. The CDR3 extends over 13 amino acids.

This rearrangement joins TRBV10-3 to TRBJ1-1, with a weak D call TRBD1 (6 bases). V was pared by 10 bases and J by 0 bases, with 21 bases between. This CDR3 comprises 16 residues. In germline, CDR1 is ENHRY, CDR2 SYGVKD. The chain's CDR3 is CATLDRPQAMNTEAFF. The DNA for the CDR3 is TGTGCCACCCTCGACAGGCCCCAGGCCATGAACACTGAAGCTTTCTTT.